Listed here are 31 T cell receptor beta chains from one sample, sequenced in a study of cytomegalovirus exposure and HLA in healthy donors (dated by TCRdb to 2016 to 2017). Libraries were prepared through the immunoSEQ multiplex PCR assay. Sourced from immuneACCESS, this table was stored by TCRdb with only in-frame sequences that have V and J called. A share of the clones is absent; for the studies checked, an unresolved V gene accounts for under half, and the remainder has no known explanation. This sample holds 110,000 to 150,000 clones; about 95% were observed only once. Jointly, the top ten make up around 1.9% of the sample. The material sequenced was PBMCs. The receptors shown here come from a man between 18 and 29 years old in good health and CMV-seropositive.

The genes are TRBV2 and TRBJ1-2, with 9 bases identical to TRBD1. The V gene's germline CDR1 is SNHLY and CDR2 FYNNEI. V lost 6 bases, J lost 4 bases, and 6 bases stayed unmatched. The length of the CDR3 is 14 residues. The CDR3 loop reads CASSRGQGPYGYTF. The CDR3 DNA reads TGTGCCAGCAGCAGGGGACAGGGACCCTATGGCTACACCTTC.

J is TRBJ1-1 and V is TRBV2; D gene ambiguous. Looked up from germline, CDR1 is SNHLY and CDR2 is FYNNEI. The CDR3 runs 12 residues. Deletions cut 6 bases from V and 10 bases from J, with 15 bases between. The CDR3 protein is CASSGSALGAFF. For the CDR3, the DNA is TGTGCCAGCAGCGGCTCAGCGCTGGGAGCTTTCTTT.

The chain joins TRBV5-6 to TRBJ1-2, with D possibly TRBD1 on 6 matching bases. Between the trimmed V and J ends, which lost 4 bases and 4 bases, there was a span of 23 bases. The CDR3 runs 17 residues. Germline V lookup: CDR1 SGHDT, CDR2 YYEEEE. CDR3 DNA sequence: TGTGCCAGCAGCGCCCCCGGCGGGGGCGCGTCCGGCTATGGCTACACCTTC. Amino acid sequence: CASSAPGGGASGYGYTF.

This clone was seen just once. The V gene is TRBV11-2, the J gene TRBJ1-1; D is undetermined. The CDR3 consists of 12 residues. CDR1 is SGHAT, CDR2 FQNNGV, per germline. The V end lost 5 bases, the J end lost 5 bases, and 9 bases lay between the germline ends. The CDR3 loop reads CASSPFGTEAFF. The CDR3 DNA reads TGTGCCAGCAGCCCATTCGGGACTGAAGCTTTCTTT.

This chain joins TRBV7-9 and TRBJ2-5; 10 positions agree with TRBD2. The CDR3 has 17 residues. Germline lookup yields CDR1 SEHNR and CDR2 FQNEAQ (reference sequence). Trimming removed 3 bases from V and 5 bases from J; junction bases left unmatched: 12. Here the CDR3 reads CASSLGTSVIVKETQYF. The CDR3 coding sequence is TGTGCCAGCAGCTTGGGGACTAGCGTCATAGTAAAGGAGACCCAGTACTTC.

The chain recombines TRBV27 with TRBJ2-7; TRBD1 is a possible D gene (6 bases). V lost 6 bases and J lost 2, with 11 bases in between. CDR1 is MNHEY and CDR2 is SMNVEV in the germline V gene (reference sequence). The CDR3 length is 13 residues. The CDR3 loop is CASRRDITYEQYF. The CDR3 DNA reads as TGTGCCAGCAGGAGGGACATAACCTACGAGCAGTACTTC.

The CDR3 is CASSTGDRAYNEQFF. Written as DNA, the CDR3 is TGTGCCAGTAGCACGGGGGATAGGGCCTACAATGAGCAGTTCTTC. V and J are TRBV19 and TRBJ2-1; D possibly corresponds to TRBD2 (6 bases). Germline V gene data show CDR1 as LNHDA and CDR2 as SQIVND (reference sequence). The CDR3 extends over 15 amino acids. The V end was cut by 6 bases, the J end by 2 bases, with 14 bases between.

The rearrangement joins TRBV29-1 to TRBJ1-1; 8 bases fit TRBD1. The V segment lost 1 base and the J segment 1 base; nucleotides outside the gene matches: 2. This CDR3 has 14 residues. The germline V gene has CDR1 SQVTM and CDR2 ANQGSEA. The CDR3 coding sequence is TGCAGCGTTGAAGCGACAGGGGCGAACACTGAAGCTTTCTTT. It yields the protein CSVEATGANTEAFF.

This clone occurred a few times. This sequence joins TRBV9 and TRBJ2-1, with D perhaps matching TRBD2 (5 bases). The V gene's germline CDR1 is SGDLS and CDR2 YYNGEE. The CDR3 sequence is 15 residues long. With 4 bases removed from V and 0 bases from J, the gap between germline ends came to 11 bases. The CDR3 DNA is TGTGCCAGCAGCCCTCAAGCGGTCTCCTACAATGAGCAGTTCTTC. It codes for CASSPQAVSYNEQFF. The entire variable domain, with the rest obtained from reference TRBV9 and TRBJ2-1, is as follows: DSGVTQTPKHLITATGQRVTLRCSPRSGDLSVYWYQQSLDQGLQFLIQYYNGEERAKGNILERFSAQQFPDLHSELNLSSLELGDSALYFCASSPQAVSYNEQFFGPGTRLTVL.

This chain uses TRBV5-1 with TRBJ2-7; the D gene is possibly TRBD2 (6 bases). Germline V gene sequence: CDR1 SGHRS, CDR2 YFSETQ. The CDR3 is made up of 14 amino acids. Between the trimmed V and J ends, which lost 3 bases and 1 base, there was a span of 11 bases. The CDR3 is CASSSSGESYEQYF. CDR3 sequence (DNA): TGCGCCAGCAGCTCCTCGGGGGAATCCTACGAGCAGTACTTC.

The chain joins TRBV13 to TRBJ2-7; D might be TRBD2 (5 bases). The CDR3 runs to 15 residues. The germline CDR1 and CDR2 sequences are PRHDT and FYEKMQ (reference sequence). V lost 5 bases and J 2 bases, leaving 16 bases between the germline ends. The CDR3: CASSRNQEEAYEQYF. CDR3 sequence (DNA): TGTGCCAGCAGCCGAAACCAGGAGGAGGCCTACGAGCAGTACTTC. Complete variable domain (other parts from reference TRBV13 and TRBJ2-7): AAGVIQSPRHLIKEKRETATLKCYPIPRHDTVYWYQQGPGQDPQFLISFYEKMQSDKGSIPDRFSAQQFSDYHSELNMSSLELGDSALYFCASSRNQEEAYEQYFGPGTRLTVT.

This clone was seen only once. The gene calls are TRBV6-6 and TRBJ2-3, with D perhaps TRBD2 (5 bases). The CDR3 sequence is 13 residues long. V shed 4 bases and J shed 7 bases, with 12 bases lying between them. The germline V gene has CDR1 MNHNY and CDR2 SVGAGI (reference sequence). CDR3 DNA sequence: TGTGCCAGCAGTTCAACTAGTCGGTATACGCAGTATTTT. It yields the protein CASSSTSRYTQYF.

The genes are TRBV27 and TRBJ2-7; a possible D gene is TRBD1 (5 bases). The CDR3 has 12 amino acids. Germline V gives CDR1 MNHEY, CDR2 SMNVEV (reference sequence). Trimming took off 8 bases at V and 1 base at J, with 9 bases between the two ends. The CDR3 protein is CASGRVSYEQYF. CDR3 bases: TGTGCCAGCGGCAGGGTTTCCTACGAGCAGTACTTC.

Here the CDR3 reads CASSLESQGVSTDTQYF. CDR3 coding DNA: TGTGCCAGCAGCTTAGAGTCACAGGGTGTGAGCACAGATACGCAGTATTTT. The J gene is TRBJ2-3, the V gene TRBV7-2, with D perhaps matching TRBD1 (6 bases). The CDR3 is 17 amino acids. Trimming took 1 base from V and 0 from J, leaving 14 bases between them. From germline, CDR1 is SGHTA and CDR2 FQGNSA.

The chain has TRBV2 and TRBJ1-4, with D unclear. The CDR3 is 12 amino acids. CDR1 and CDR2 (germline): SNHLY, FYNNEI. V was pared by 9 bases and J by 6 bases, with 11 bases between. In nucleotides, the CDR3 is TGTGCCAGTAGACTCTTTGATGAAAAACTGTTTTTT. Its translation is CASRLFDEKLFF.

The chain has TRBV19 and TRBJ2-1; D not resolved. V was cut by 1 base and J by 3 bases, with 4 bases left in between. The germline V gene has CDR1 LNHDA and CDR2 SQIVND (reference sequence). This CDR3 has 13 residues. CDR3 protein: CASSIVRYNEQFF. The CDR3 nucleotides read TGTGCCAGTAGTATAGTTCGCTACAATGAGCAGTTCTTC.

The genes are TRBV27 and TRBJ2-7, with a possible D match to TRBD1 (5 bases). CDR3 length: 13 amino acids. The V and J ends lost 10 bases and 3 bases respectively, with 16 bases between them. CDR1 MNHEY and CDR2 SMNVEV come from the germline V gene (reference sequence). CDR3 in DNA: TGTGCCACTAAGGTGGCAGGGAACTACGAGCAGTACTTC. Protein sequence: CATKVAGNYEQYF.

V gene TRBV7-9 combines with J gene TRBJ2-7, with TRBD2 as a possible D gene (7 bases). CDR3 size: 15 residues. The V end was cut by 7 bases, the J end by 2 bases, with 18 bases between. Germline CDR1 and CDR2: SEHNR and FQNEAQ (reference sequence). CDR3 protein: CASTPGGHLPYEQYF. The CDR3 nucleotides are TGTGCCAGCACTCCGGGGGGCCACCTCCCCTACGAGCAGTACTTC.

The chain couples TRBV18 to TRBJ2-3; D possibly corresponds to TRBD2 (5 bases). This CDR3 spans 13 amino acids. V was pared by 8 bases and J by 1 base, with 10 bases between. In germline, CDR1 is KGHSH, CDR2 LQKENI. The CDR3 DNA follows: TGTGCCAGCACCCCGAGGGGCACAGATACGCAGTATTTT. This sequence encodes CASTPRGTDTQYF.

The chain uses TRBV19 and TRBJ1-2, with 7 nucleotides matching TRBD1. Germline V gene data show CDR1 as LNHDA and CDR2 as SQIVND (reference sequence). The CDR3 covers 14 residues. The ends lost 5 bases at V and 7 bases at J; junction bases unmatched: 10. The CDR3 bases are TGTGCCAGTAGTCGACGGGCAGGGGGGTTTGGCTACACCTTC. This gives the protein CASSRRAGGFGYTF. Full variable domain (remainder filled in from reference TRBV19 and TRBJ1-2): DGGITQSPKYLFRKEGQNVTLSCEQNLNHDAMYWYRQDPGQGLRLIYYSQIVNDFQKGDIAEGYSVSREKKESFPLTVTSAQKNPTAFYLCASSRRAGGFGYTFGSGTRLTVV.

This clone has only one observation. This chain links TRBV6-5 with TRBJ2-1, with 9 bases lining up with TRBD2. V was clipped by 4 bases and J by 4 bases; unmatched bases: 5. Germline V gene data show CDR1 as MNHEY and CDR2 as SVGAGI. CDR3 length equals 15 residues. The CDR3 DNA sequence: TGTGCCAGCAGTTTAACAAGCGGGGGGTACAATGAGCAGTTCTTC. It is translated as CASSLTSGGYNEQFF.

The CDR3 region is CASSVEASGRGSDTQYF. In nucleotides, the CDR3 is TGTGCCAGCAGCGTAGAGGCTAGCGGGAGGGGGTCAGATACGCAGTATTTT. This chain connects TRBV9 to TRBJ2-3; TRBD2 matches at 12 bases. The CDR3 contains 17 residues. J gave up 4 bases and V 0 bases, and 6 bases lay outside the gene matches. Germline V gene lookup returns CDR1 SGDLS and CDR2 YYNGEE.

J is TRBJ2-1 and V is TRBV29-1; a possible D gene is TRBD2 (5 bases). CDR3 length equals 12 residues. The V gene lost 4 bases and the J gene lost 6 bases, with 10 bases spanning the gap. Germline V gene sequence: CDR1 SQVTM, CDR2 ANQGSEA. CDR3 nucleotides: TGCAGCGTTGGGACCCGGGGCAATGAGCAGTTCTTC. Translating it yields CSVGTRGNEQFF.

Only one count was recorded for this clone. The chain uses TRBV10-3 and TRBJ2-3; possible D gene TRBD1, 6 bases. This CDR3 is built from 11 residues. V lost 6 bases and J 6 bases, leaving 7 bases between the germline ends. CDR1 is ENHRY, CDR2 SYGVKD, per germline. The CDR3 protein is CAIRRGDTQYF. CDR3 nucleotide sequence: TGTGCCATCAGGAGGGGGGATACGCAGTATTTT.

This clone turned up a few times. The chain is built from TRBV19 and TRBJ2-7; the match to TRBD1 covers 9 bases. Losses at the gene ends were 5 bases for V and 3 bases for J; bases not matched to a gene: 5. From germline, CDR1 is LNHDA and CDR2 SQIVND (reference sequence). The CDR3 consists of 14 residues. The CDR3 sequence: CASSPQTGGYEQYF. CDR3 coding DNA: TGTGCCAGTAGTCCCCAGACAGGGGGCTACGAGCAGTACTTC.

For this clone: Additional DNA sequences in this sample encode the identical CDR3. The chain employs TRBV11-3 and TRBJ2-2; the match to TRBD1 covers 10 bases. Germline lookup yields CDR1 SGHNT and CDR2 YENEEA. V was pared by 3 bases and J by 3 bases, with 1 base of the junction left unmatched. The CDR3 totals 15 residues. CDR3 amino acids: CASSFGTGDTGELFF. CDR3 nucleotides: TGTGCCAGCAGCTTCGGGACAGGGGACACCGGGGAGCTGTTTTTT. Drawing the rest from reference TRBV11-3 and TRBJ2-2, the complete variable domain is EAGVVQSPRYKIIEKKQPVAFWCNPISGHNTLYWYLQNLGQGPELLIRYENEEAVDDSQLPKDRFSAERLKGVDSTLKIQPAELGDSAVYLCASSFGTGDTGELFFGEGSRLTVL.

The V call is TRBV2, the J call TRBJ2-7, with D tentatively TRBD1 (5 bases). The CDR3 is 14 amino acids. Germline loops: CDR1 SNHLY, CDR2 FYNNEI. V was shortened by 5 bases and J by 0 bases, with 11 bases between the two germline ends. The CDR3 protein is CASSLEQGSYEQYF. The CDR3, as DNA: TGTGCCAGCAGTTTAGAGCAGGGCTCCTACGAGCAGTACTTC.

The J gene is TRBJ1-4, the V gene TRBV5-6; D perhaps matches TRBD1 (5 bases). This CDR3 is 14 amino acids long. Between the trimmed V and J ends, which lost 8 bases and 3 bases, there was a span of 14 bases. Germline lookup yields CDR1 SGHDT and CDR2 YYEEEE. The CDR3: CARKTRDSNEKLFF. The CDR3 DNA is TGTGCCAGGAAGACCCGGGACTCTAATGAAAAACTGTTTTTT. The full variable domain, in which reference TRBV5-6 and TRBJ1-4 provide the parts outside the CDR3, is DAGVTQSPTHLIKTRGQQVTLRCSPKSGHDTVSWYQQALGQGPQFIFQYYEEEERQRGNFPDRFSGHQFPNYSSELNVNALLLGDSALYLCARKTRDSNEKLFFGSGTQLSVL.

The rearrangement uses TRBV9 and TRBJ2-1, with a weak D call TRBD1 (6 bases). Germline loops: CDR1 SGDLS, CDR2 YYNGEE. Between the trimmed V and J ends, which lost 0 bases and 1 base, there was a span of 14 bases. This CDR3 is 17 amino acids long. CDR3 loop: CASSVGRDTLSYNEQFF. The CDR3 DNA is TGTGCCAGCAGCGTAGGTCGGGACACCCTTTCCTACAATGAGCAGTTCTTC.

This chain uses TRBV28 with TRBJ1-3; D is unresolved. Trimming took 2 bases from V and 0 from J, leaving 14 bases between them. Germline assignment: CDR1 MDHEN and CDR2 SYDVKM. This CDR3 is built from 17 residues. CDR3 sequence (DNA): TGTGCCAGCAGTTTAACGGCGGGCGCATCCTCTGGAAACACCATATATTTT. Protein: CASSLTAGASSGNTIYF.

This chain links TRBV4-1 with TRBJ2-7, with 9 bases fitting TRBD1. J lost 4 bases, V lost 5 bases, and 12 bases had no gene match. Germline loops: CDR1 MGHRA, CDR2 YSYEKL. This CDR3 region has 16 residues. CDR3 protein: CASSGTGTSLPYEQYF. CDR3 coding DNA: TGCGCCAGCAGCGGGACAGGGACAAGCCTCCCATACGAGCAGTACTTC.